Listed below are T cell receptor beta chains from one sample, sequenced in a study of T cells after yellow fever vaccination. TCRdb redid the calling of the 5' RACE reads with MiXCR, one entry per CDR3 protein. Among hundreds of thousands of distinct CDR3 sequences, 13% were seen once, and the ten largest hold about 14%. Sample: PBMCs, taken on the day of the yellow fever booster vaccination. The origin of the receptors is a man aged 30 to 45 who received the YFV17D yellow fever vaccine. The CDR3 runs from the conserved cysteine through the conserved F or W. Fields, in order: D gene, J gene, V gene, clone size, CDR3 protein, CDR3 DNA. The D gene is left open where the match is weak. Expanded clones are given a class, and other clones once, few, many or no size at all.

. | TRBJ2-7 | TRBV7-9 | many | CASSPPPRMGYEQYF | TGTGCCAGCAGCCCCCCCCCTAGGATGGGCTACGAGCAGTACTTC
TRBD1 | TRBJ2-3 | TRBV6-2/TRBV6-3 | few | CASSTRQGSTIDTQYF | TGTGCCAGCAGTACCCGACAGGGTAGCACAATTGATACGCAGTATTTT
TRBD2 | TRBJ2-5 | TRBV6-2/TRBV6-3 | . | CASSYGGLAAQETQYF | TGTGCCAGCAGTTACGGGGGACTAGCGGCCCAAGAGACCCAGTACTTC
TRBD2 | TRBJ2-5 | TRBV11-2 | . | CASSYGRAETQYF | TGTGCCAGCAGCTACGGGAGGGCGGAGACCCAGTACTTC
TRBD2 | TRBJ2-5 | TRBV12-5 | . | CVSGLAIAGAGETQYF | TGTGTCAGTGGTTTGGCGATAGCGGGAGCTGGAGAGACCCAGTACTTC
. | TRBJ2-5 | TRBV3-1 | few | CASSQLAGPQETQYF | TGTGCCAGCAGCCAACTCGCAGGTCCCCAAGAGACCCAGTACTTC
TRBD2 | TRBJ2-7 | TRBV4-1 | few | CASSQVQTSGTYEQYF | TGCGCCAGCAGCCAAGTACAGACTAGCGGGACGTACGAGCAGTACTTC
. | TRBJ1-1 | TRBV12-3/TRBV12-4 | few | CASSSKPQGSEAFF | TGTGCCAGCAGTTCGAAGCCCCAGGGGAGTGAAGCTTTCTTT
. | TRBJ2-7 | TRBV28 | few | CASSPLEGGYEQYF | TGTGCCAGCAGTCCCCTGGAGGGAGGCTACGAGCAGTACTTC
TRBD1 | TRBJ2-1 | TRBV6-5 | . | CASSYFGQGVNEQFF | TGTGCCAGCAGTTACTTCGGACAGGGGGTCAATGAGCAGTTCTTC
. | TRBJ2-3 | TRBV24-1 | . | CATSDRSRNVDTQYF | TGTGCCACCAGTGATCGGAGCCGTAATGTGGATACGCAGTATTTT
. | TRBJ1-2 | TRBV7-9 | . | CASSPSNRLTNYGYTF | TGTGCCAGCAGCCCCAGCAACAGGCTGACTAACTATGGCTACACCTTC
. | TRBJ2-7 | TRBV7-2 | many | CASSLVSSYEQYF | TGTGCCAGCAGCTTAGTGAGCTCCTACGAGCAGTACTTC
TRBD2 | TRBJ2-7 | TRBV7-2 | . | CASRQGLALSYEQYF | TGTGCCAGCAGGCAAGGACTAGCGCTCTCCTACGAGCAGTACTTC
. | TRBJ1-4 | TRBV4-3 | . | CASSQDHHSRTTNEKLFF | TGCGCCAGCAGCCAAGATCATCACAGCAGAACAACTAATGAAAAACTGTTTTTT
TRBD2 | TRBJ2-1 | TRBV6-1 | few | CASSVHSGRGNEQFF | TGTGCCAGCAGTGTCCATAGCGGGAGAGGCAATGAGCAGTTCTTC
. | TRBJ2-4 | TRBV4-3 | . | CASSQDRAGVAKNIQYF | TGCGCCAGCAGCCAAGATAGGGCAGGGGTGGCCAAAAACATTCAGTACTTC
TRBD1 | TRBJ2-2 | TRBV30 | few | CAWSVGTGHTGELFF | TGTGCCTGGAGTGTTGGGACAGGGCACACCGGGGAGCTGTTTTTT
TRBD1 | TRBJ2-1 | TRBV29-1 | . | CSVGTGVAINEQFF | TGCAGCGTTGGAACAGGGGTCGCAATCAATGAGCAGTTCTTC
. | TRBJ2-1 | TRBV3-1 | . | CASTQDAVSYNEQFF | TGTGCCAGCACCCAAGATGCTGTCTCCTACAATGAGCAGTTCTTC
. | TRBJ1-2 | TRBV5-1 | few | CASSGGDYGYTF | TGCGCCAGCAGTGGAGGGGACTATGGCTACACCTTC
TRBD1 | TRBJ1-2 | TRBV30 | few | CGGRDSESYGYTF | TGTGGGGGTAGGGACAGTGAGTCCTATGGCTACACCTTC
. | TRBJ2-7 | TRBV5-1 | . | CASSLGYSSYEQYF | TGCGCCAGCAGCTTAGGTTATTCCTCCTACGAGCAGTACTTC
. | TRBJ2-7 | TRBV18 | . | CASSPLDRSSYEQYF | TGTGCCAGCTCACCTCTGGATAGAAGCTCCTACGAGCAGTACTTC
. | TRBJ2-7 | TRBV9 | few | CASSVGAEAYEQYF | TGTGCCAGCAGCGTAGGGGCGGAGGCCTACGAGCAGTACTTC
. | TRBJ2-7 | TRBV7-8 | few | CASSFRQNYEQYF | TGTGCCAGCAGCTTCCGGCAGAACTACGAGCAGTACTTC